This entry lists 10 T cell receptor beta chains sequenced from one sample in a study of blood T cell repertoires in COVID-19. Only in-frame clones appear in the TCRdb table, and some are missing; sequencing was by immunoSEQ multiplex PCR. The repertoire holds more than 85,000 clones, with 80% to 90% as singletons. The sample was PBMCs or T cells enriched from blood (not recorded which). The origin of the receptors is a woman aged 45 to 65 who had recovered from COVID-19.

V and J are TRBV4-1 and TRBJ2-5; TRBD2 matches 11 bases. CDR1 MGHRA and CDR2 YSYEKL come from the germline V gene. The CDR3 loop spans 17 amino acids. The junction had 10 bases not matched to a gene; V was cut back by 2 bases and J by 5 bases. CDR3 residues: CASSQFSGGALGETQYF. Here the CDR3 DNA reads TGCGCCAGCAGCCAATTTAGCGGGGGGGCCCTAGGGGAGACCCAGTACTTC.

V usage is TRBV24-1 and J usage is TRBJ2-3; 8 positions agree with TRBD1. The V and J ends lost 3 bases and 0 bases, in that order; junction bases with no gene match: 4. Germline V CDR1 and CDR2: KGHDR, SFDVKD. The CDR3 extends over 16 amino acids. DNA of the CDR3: TGTGCCACCAGTGATCTGACAGGGGAGAGCACAGATACGCAGTATTTT. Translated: CATSDLTGESTDTQYF.

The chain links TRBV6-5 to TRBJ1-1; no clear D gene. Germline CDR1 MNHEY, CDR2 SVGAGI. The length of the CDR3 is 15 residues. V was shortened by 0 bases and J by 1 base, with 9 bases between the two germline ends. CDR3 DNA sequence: TGTGCCAGCAGTTACTCCGGGGTTAAGAACACTGAAGCTTTCTTT. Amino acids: CASSYSGVKNTEAFF.

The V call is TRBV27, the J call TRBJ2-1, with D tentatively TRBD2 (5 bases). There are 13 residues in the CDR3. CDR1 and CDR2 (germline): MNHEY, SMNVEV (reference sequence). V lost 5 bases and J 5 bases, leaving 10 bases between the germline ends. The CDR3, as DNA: TGTGCCAGCAGTCGGGAAGGAAACAATGAGCAGTTCTTC. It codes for CASSREGNNEQFF.

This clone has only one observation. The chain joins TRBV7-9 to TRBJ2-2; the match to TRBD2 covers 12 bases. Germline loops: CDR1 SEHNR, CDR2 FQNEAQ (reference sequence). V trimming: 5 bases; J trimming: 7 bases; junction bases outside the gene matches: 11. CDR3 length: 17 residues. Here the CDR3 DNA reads TGTGCCAGCAGCCCGACCCCGGGACTAGCGGGTGACGGGGAGCTGTTTTTT. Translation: CASSPTPGLAGDGELFF.

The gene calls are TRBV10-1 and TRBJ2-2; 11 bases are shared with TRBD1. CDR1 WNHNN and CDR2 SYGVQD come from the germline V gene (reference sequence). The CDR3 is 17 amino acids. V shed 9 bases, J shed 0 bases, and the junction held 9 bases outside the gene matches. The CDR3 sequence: CARRTGGRLSNTGELFF. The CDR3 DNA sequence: TGCGCCAGGAGGACAGGGGGCCGTTTGTCGAACACCGGGGAGCTGTTTTTT.

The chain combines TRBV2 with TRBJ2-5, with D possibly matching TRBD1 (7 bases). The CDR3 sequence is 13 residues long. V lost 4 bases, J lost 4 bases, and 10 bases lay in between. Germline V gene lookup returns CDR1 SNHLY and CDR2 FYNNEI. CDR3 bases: TGTGCCAGCAGTGGACAGGGAGGAGAGACCCAGTACTTC. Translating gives CASSGQGGETQYF.

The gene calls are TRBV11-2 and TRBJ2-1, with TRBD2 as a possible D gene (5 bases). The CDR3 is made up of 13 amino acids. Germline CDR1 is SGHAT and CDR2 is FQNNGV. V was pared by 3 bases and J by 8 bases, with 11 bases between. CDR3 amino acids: CASSLEELHEQFF. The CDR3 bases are TGTGCCAGCAGCTTGGAGGAGCTCCATGAGCAGTTCTTC.

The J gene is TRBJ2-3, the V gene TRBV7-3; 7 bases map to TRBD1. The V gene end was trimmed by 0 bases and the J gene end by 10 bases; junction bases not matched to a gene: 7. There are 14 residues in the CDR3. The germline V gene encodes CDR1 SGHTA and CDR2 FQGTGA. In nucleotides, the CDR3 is TGTGCCAGCAGCTTAACGTTAGAGGGGGCGCCGCAGTATTTT. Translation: CASSLTLEGAPQYF. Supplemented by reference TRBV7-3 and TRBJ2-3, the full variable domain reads GAGVSQTPSNKVTEKGKYVELRCDPISGHTALYWYRQSLGQGPEFLIYFQGTGAADDSGLPNDRFFAVRPEGSVSTLKIQRTERGDSAVYLCASSLTLEGAPQYFGPGTRLTVL.

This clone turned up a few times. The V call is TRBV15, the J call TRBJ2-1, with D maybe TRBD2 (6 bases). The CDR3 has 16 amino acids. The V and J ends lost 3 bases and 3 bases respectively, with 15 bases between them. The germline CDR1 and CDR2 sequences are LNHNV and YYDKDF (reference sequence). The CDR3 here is CATSRGRDDYYNEQFF. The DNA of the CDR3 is TGTGCCACCAGCAGGGGGCGGGATGATTACTACAATGAGCAGTTCTTC.